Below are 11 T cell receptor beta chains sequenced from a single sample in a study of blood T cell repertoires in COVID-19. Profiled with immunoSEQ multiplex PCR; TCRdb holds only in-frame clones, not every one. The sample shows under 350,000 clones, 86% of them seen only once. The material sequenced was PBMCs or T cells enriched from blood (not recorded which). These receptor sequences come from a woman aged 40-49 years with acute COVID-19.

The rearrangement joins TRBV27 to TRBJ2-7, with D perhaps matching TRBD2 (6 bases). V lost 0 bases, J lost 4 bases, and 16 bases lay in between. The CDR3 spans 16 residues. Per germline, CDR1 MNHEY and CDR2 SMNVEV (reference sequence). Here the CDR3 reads CASSLSWVGGRYEQYF. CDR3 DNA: TGTGCCAGCAGTTTATCTTGGGTGGGAGGCCGATACGAGCAGTACTTC.

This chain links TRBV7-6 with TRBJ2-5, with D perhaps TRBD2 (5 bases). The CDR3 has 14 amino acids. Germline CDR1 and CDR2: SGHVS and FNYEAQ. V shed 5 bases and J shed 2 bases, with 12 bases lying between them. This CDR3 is CASSPRGIQETQYF. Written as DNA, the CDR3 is TGTGCCAGCAGCCCCCGGGGAATTCAAGAGACCCAGTACTTC.

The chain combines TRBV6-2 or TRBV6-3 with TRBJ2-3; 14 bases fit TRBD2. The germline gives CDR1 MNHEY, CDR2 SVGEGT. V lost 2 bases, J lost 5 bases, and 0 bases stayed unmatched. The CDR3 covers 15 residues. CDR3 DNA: TGTGCCAGCAGTTACGGACTAGCGGGGGGAGATACGCAGTATTTT. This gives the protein CASSYGLAGGDTQYF.

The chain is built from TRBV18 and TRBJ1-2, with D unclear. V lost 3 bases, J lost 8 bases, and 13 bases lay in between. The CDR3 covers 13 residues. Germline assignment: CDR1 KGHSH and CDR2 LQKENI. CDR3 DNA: TGTGCCAGCTCACCTTCTAGTTTTGACGGCTACACCTTC. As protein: CASSPSSFDGYTF.

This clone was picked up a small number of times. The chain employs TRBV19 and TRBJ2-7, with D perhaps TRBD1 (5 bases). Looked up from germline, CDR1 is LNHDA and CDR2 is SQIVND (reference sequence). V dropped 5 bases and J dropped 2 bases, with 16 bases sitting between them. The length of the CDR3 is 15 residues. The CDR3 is CASSPRALGAYEQYF. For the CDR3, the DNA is TGTGCCAGTAGTCCACGGGCCCTAGGGGCCTACGAGCAGTACTTC. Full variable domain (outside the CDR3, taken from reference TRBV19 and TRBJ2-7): DGGITQSPKYLFRKEGQNVTLSCEQNLNHDAMYWYRQDPGQGLRLIYYSQIVNDFQKGDIAEGYSVSREKKESFPLTVTSAQKNPTAFYLCASSPRALGAYEQYFGPGTRLTVT.

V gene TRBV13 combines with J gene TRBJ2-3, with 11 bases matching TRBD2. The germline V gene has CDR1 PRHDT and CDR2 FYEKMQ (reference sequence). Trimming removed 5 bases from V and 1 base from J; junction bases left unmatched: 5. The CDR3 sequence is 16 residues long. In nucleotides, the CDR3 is TGTGCCAGCAGCCTCCCTAGCGGGGGGCGCACAGATACGCAGTATTTT. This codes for CASSLPSGGRTDTQYF.

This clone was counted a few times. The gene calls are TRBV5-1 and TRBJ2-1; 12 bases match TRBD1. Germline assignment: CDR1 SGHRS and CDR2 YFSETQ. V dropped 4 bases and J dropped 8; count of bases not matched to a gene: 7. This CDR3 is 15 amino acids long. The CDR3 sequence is CASSTGTGGTDEQFF. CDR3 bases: TGCGCCAGCAGCACCGGGACAGGGGGCACGGATGAGCAGTTCTTC.

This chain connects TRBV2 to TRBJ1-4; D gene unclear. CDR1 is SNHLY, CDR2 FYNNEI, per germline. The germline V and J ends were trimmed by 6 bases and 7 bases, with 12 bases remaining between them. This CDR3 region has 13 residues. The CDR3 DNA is TGTGCCAGCAGGGGCCCCACGAGTGAAAAACTGTTTTTT. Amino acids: CASRGPTSEKLFF. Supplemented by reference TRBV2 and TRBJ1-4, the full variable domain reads EPEVTQTPSHQVTQMGQEVILRCVPISNHLYFYWYRQILGQKVEFLVSFYNNEISEKSEIFDDQFSVERPDGSNFTLKIRSTKLEDSAMYFCASRGPTSEKLFFGSGTQLSVL.

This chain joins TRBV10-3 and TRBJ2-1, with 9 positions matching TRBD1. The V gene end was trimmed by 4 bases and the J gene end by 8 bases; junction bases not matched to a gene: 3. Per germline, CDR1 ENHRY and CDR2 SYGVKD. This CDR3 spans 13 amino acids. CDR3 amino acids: CAISADRGDEQFF. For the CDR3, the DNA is TGTGCCATCAGTGCAGACAGGGGGGATGAGCAGTTCTTC.

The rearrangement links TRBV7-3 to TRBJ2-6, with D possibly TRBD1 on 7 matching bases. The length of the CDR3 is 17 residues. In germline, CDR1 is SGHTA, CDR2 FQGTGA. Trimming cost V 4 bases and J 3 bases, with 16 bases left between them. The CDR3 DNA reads TGTGCCAGCAGCTCAGGGGCAGGGGGACTTGGGGCCAACGTCCTGACTTTC. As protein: CASSSGAGGLGANVLTF.

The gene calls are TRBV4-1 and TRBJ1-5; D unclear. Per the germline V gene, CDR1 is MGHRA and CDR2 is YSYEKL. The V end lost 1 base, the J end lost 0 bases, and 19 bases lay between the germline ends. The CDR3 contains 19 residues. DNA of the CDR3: TGCGCCAGCAGCCAAGGAGGGTTCGGTCCCCTCCATAGCAATCAGCCCCAGCATTTT. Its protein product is CASSQGGFGPLHSNQPQHF.